These 27 T cell receptor beta chains came from one sample sequenced in a study of T cell responses to AZD1222 COVID-19 vaccine. The protocol was immunoSEQ multiplex PCR, while the TCRdb copy is restricted to in-frame clones and leaves out a portion. The sample lists about 190,000 clones; around 87% were seen once. This sample comprised peripheral blood, obtained on day 0 of AZD1222 vaccination. The receptor source for this set is an adult in good health.

The J gene is TRBJ1-3, the V gene TRBV5-1; D call uncertain. Trimming pared 4 bases from V and 1 base from J, leaving 12 bases between. The CDR3 runs 15 residues. Germline CDR1 and CDR2: SGHRS and YFSETQ. This CDR3 is CASSVGSGSGNTIYF. The CDR3 DNA sequence: TGCGCCAGCAGCGTGGGCTCGGGGTCTGGAAACACCATATATTTT. Full variable domain (outside the CDR3, taken from reference TRBV5-1 and TRBJ1-3): KAGVTQTPRYLIKTRGQQVTLSCSPISGHRSVSWYQQTPGQGLQFLFEYFSETQRNKGNFPGRFSGRQFSNSRSEMNVSTLELGDSALYLCASSVGSGSGNTIYFGEGSWLTVV.

The chain links TRBV4-3 to TRBJ2-3; D gene unclear. Looked up from germline, CDR1 is LGHNA and CDR2 is YSLEER. This CDR3 comprises 16 residues. Trimming took 5 bases from V and 1 from J, leaving 16 bases between them. As DNA, the CDR3 is TGCGCCAGCAGCTTAAGATCGGGTAAAGGCACAGATACGCAGTATTTT. Amino acids: CASSLRSGKGTDTQYF.

The genes are TRBV18 and TRBJ1-1; D is ambiguous. Germline-derived CDR1 and CDR2 are KGHSH and LQKENI. Trimming left V 5 bases short and J 6 bases short, with 10 bases between. This CDR3 spans 12 amino acids. The CDR3 DNA is TGTGCCAGCTCAGGCGGATCTCCTGAAGCTTTCTTT. Encoded protein: CASSGGSPEAFF. Variable domain in full (rest from reference TRBV18 and TRBJ1-1): NAGVMQNPRHLVRRRGQEARLRCSPMKGHSHVYWYRQLPEEGLKFMVYLQKENIIDESGMPKERFSAEFPKEGPSILRIQQVVRGDSAAYFCASSGGSPEAFFGQGTRLTVV.

The rearrangement links TRBV27 to TRBJ1-5; the D gene is possibly TRBD1 (5 bases). The CDR3 consists of 15 residues. The V and J ends lost 5 bases and 0 bases respectively, with 11 bases between them. The V gene's germline CDR1 is MNHEY and CDR2 SMNVEV (reference sequence). CDR3 region: CASSPDSFSNQPQHF. DNA of the CDR3: TGTGCCAGCAGTCCAGACAGTTTTAGCAATCAGCCCCAGCATTTT.

The chain recombines TRBV3-1 (or the pseudogene TRBV3-2) with TRBJ1-1, with 7 bases that match TRBD1. Germline lookup yields CDR1 LGHDT and CDR2 YNNKEL (reference sequence). V lost 4 bases to trimming and J lost 6 bases; unmatched junction nucleotides: 14. The length of the CDR3 is 16 residues. The CDR3 DNA sequence: TGTGCCAGCAGCCTTCGGACAGGACGTGAAGGGGCTGAAGCTTTCTTT. Its protein is CASSLRTGREGAEAFF.

The chain joins TRBV7-8 to TRBJ1-2; D perhaps matches TRBD1 (5 bases). The CDR3 runs 14 residues. Germline V gene data show CDR1 as SGHVS and CDR2 as FQNEAQ. Trimming took 2 bases from V and 6 from J, leaving 13 bases between them. The CDR3 bases are TGTGCCAGCAGCTTACGGGGGTCGTGGGATGGCTACACCTTC. This sequence encodes CASSLRGSWDGYTF.

The V gene is TRBV10-3, the J gene TRBJ2-2, with TRBD2 identical over 9 bases. The CDR3 totals 18 residues. The junction had 12 bases not matched to a gene; V was cut back by 3 bases and J by 4 bases. Germline lookup yields CDR1 ENHRY and CDR2 SYGVKD. CDR3 nucleotide sequence: TGTGCCATCAGTGATAAAGGAGTCAAGCGGGGGGTCACCGGGGAGCTGTTTTTT. It specifies CAISDKGVKRGVTGELFF.

The V and J genes are TRBV19 and TRBJ2-1; D is possibly TRBD1 or TRBD2 (5 bases each). The CDR3 runs to 16 residues. Germline V lookup: CDR1 LNHDA, CDR2 SQIVND (reference sequence). V was trimmed by 3 bases and J by 0 bases, leaving 12 bases between them. CDR3 DNA sequence: TGTGCCAGTAGTATTGGGACGGGCGGCTCCTACAATGAGCAGTTCTTC. Amino acid sequence: CASSIGTGGSYNEQFF.

The rearrangement links TRBV9 to TRBJ2-4; the match to TRBD1 covers 12 bases. Germline V lookup: CDR1 SGDLS, CDR2 YYNGEE. The CDR3 consists of 15 residues. The V segment lost 0 bases and the J segment 9 bases; nucleotides outside the gene matches: 4. The CDR3 nucleotides are TGTGCCAGCAGCGTAGGGGACAGGGGGCCGGCCATTCAGTACTTC. It translates to CASSVGDRGPAIQYF.

DNA for the CDR3: TGTGCCAGCAGTTACCGGACGGCCGGAAATTCACCCCTCCACTTT. Amino acids: CASSYRTAGNSPLHF. The rearrangement joins TRBV25-1 to TRBJ1-6; D is ambiguous. The CDR3 runs to 15 residues. The germline CDR1 and CDR2 sequences are MGHDK and SYGVNS. Trimming removed 5 bases from V and 7 bases from J, with 15 bases in between.

The chain carries TRBV3-1 (or the pseudogene TRBV3-2) and TRBJ1-2, with unresolved D. Germline values: CDR1 LGHDT, CDR2 YNNKEL (reference sequence). The CDR3 has 15 residues. V was cut by 0 bases and J by 4 bases, with 12 bases left in between. The CDR3 DNA reads TGTGCCAGCAGCCAAGATGCGGTCGTCCCCTATGGCTACACCTTC. It yields the protein CASSQDAVVPYGYTF.

V gene TRBV10-2 combines with J gene TRBJ2-7; D might be TRBD1 or TRBD2, each matching 5 bases. Trimming left V 5 bases short and J 6 bases short, with 11 bases between. Germline V CDR1 and CDR2: WSHSY, SAAADI. The CDR3 is 12 amino acids. CDR3 loop: CASSPGQFEQYV. The CDR3 DNA sequence: TGCGCCAGCAGTCCGGGGCAGTTCGAGCAGTACGTC.

The rearrangement joins TRBV5-6 to TRBJ1-5, with TRBD1 matching over 8 bases. Germline V gene data show CDR1 as SGHDT and CDR2 as YYEEEE. Germline trimming cut 4 bases from V and 0 bases from J; bases unmatched to any gene: 6. This CDR3 region has 16 residues. This chain's CDR3 is CASSRTGIDSNQPQHF. The CDR3 DNA reads TGTGCCAGCAGCCGGACAGGGATCGATAGCAATCAGCCCCAGCATTTT.

The chain combines TRBV6-5 with TRBJ1-5; no firm D call. Trimming removed 4 bases at V and 5 bases at J, with 3 bases between. The CDR3 runs 11 residues. Looked up from germline, CDR1 is MNHEY and CDR2 is SVGAGI. For the CDR3, the DNA is TGTGCCAGCAGTTCATATCAGCCCCAGCATTTT. Protein: CASSSYQPQHF.

This clone was observed a single time. The chain recombines TRBV24-1 with TRBJ2-3; 9 bases line up with TRBD1. The CDR3 is 16 residues long. J gave up 5 bases and V 4 bases, and 9 bases lay outside the gene matches. CDR1 and CDR2 (germline): KGHDR, SFDVKD. CDR3 nucleotides: TGTGCCACCAGTGAGCGGACAGGGGTGGGGATAGATACGCAGTATTTT. Protein: CATSERTGVGIDTQYF.

The chain employs TRBV28 and TRBJ2-7; D perhaps matches TRBD1 (5 bases). Deletions cut 3 bases from V and 12 bases from J, with 21 bases between. CDR1 is MDHEN and CDR2 is SYDVKM in the germline V gene. The CDR3 has 14 residues. The CDR3: CASSFTVSTPQGYF. In nucleotides, the CDR3 is TGTGCCAGCAGTTTTACAGTCTCAACCCCCCAGGGGTACTTC.

The rearrangement links TRBV2 to TRBJ1-4; 9 bases match TRBD1. Germline CDR1 is SNHLY and CDR2 is FYNNEI. The CDR3 loop spans 14 amino acids. The J segment lost 6 bases and the V segment lost 5 bases, leaving 4 bases of the junction unmatched. The CDR3 sequence: CASSRDREHEKLFF. DNA for the CDR3: TGTGCCAGCAGTCGGGACAGGGAGCATGAAAAACTGTTTTTT. The whole variable domain, remainder taken from reference TRBV2 and TRBJ1-4, is EPEVTQTPSHQVTQMGQEVILRCVPISNHLYFYWYRQILGQKVEFLVSFYNNEISEKSEIFDDQFSVERPDGSNFTLKIRSTKLEDSAMYFCASSRDREHEKLFFGSGTQLSVL.

This clone was seen only once. The genes are TRBV5-4 and TRBJ1-6; 9 bases agree with TRBD1. Unmatched junction bases numbered 10, after V lost 4 bases and J lost 8 bases. This CDR3 spans 16 amino acids. Looked up from germline, CDR1 is SGHNT and CDR2 is YYREEE (reference sequence). The CDR3 DNA sequence: TGTGCCAGCAGCCCCGGCGGGACAGGGCTTGATTCACCCCTCCACTTT. Translating it yields CASSPGGTGLDSPLHF.

J is TRBJ2-7 and V is TRBV6-5, with 11 bases matching TRBD1. The CDR3 is 16 amino acids. V was clipped by 0 bases and J by 3 bases; unmatched bases: 4. Germline values: CDR1 MNHEY, CDR2 SVGAGI. CDR3 sequence: CASSYSGQGGFYEQYF. Here the CDR3 DNA reads TGTGCCAGCAGTTACTCGGGACAGGGGGGATTCTACGAGCAGTACTTC.

A single count supports this clone. The chain links TRBV6-1 to TRBJ2-2; 10 nucleotides agree with TRBD2. Germline CDR1 MNHNS, CDR2 SASEGT. The CDR3 spans 17 residues. With 4 bases clipped from V and 2 bases from J, the junction kept 7 bases outside the gene matches. The CDR3 sequence: CASSVASGGSNTGELFF. CDR3 in DNA: TGTGCCAGCAGTGTTGCTAGCGGGGGCTCAAACACCGGGGAGCTGTTTTTT.

The chain couples TRBV5-5 to TRBJ2-1; 8 bases are shared with TRBD2. In germline, CDR1 is SGHKS, CDR2 YYEKEE (reference sequence). V lost 5 bases and J lost 7; bases outside the gene matches: 11. The CDR3 consists of 15 residues. DNA for the CDR3: TGTGCCAGCAGTTACGGGGGGGCTAAAACGAATGAGCAGTTCTTC. Encoded protein: CASSYGGAKTNEQFF.

This chain joins TRBV9 and TRBJ1-1; unclear D gene. The CDR3 covers 12 residues. Trimming shortened V by 3 bases and J by 4 bases, and 7 bases separated the two germline ends. Germline V gene sequence: CDR1 SGDLS, CDR2 YYNGEE. The DNA of the CDR3 is TGTGCCAGCAGCGGCGAGGGCACTGAAGCTTTCTTT. Translating gives CASSGEGTEAFF.

This clone has only a few counts. J is TRBJ1-6 and V is TRBV2; a weak D match, TRBD1 (6 bases). The V and J ends lost 7 bases and 4 bases respectively, with 14 bases between them. The CDR3 is 15 residues long. Germline CDR1 SNHLY, CDR2 FYNNEI. In DNA form, the CDR3 reads TGTGCCAGCACCTCCGCGACAGGTTATAATTCACCCCTCCACTTT. It translates to CASTSATGYNSPLHF.

This sequence joins TRBV3-1 (or the pseudogene TRBV3-2) and TRBJ1-2, with D perhaps matching TRBD1 (5 bases). This CDR3 is built from 13 residues. Trimming shortened V by 1 base and J by 6 bases, and 9 bases separated the two germline ends. Germline CDR1 reads LGHDT; CDR2 reads YNNKEL (reference sequence). The CDR3: CASSQAGRDGYTF. The CDR3 DNA follows: TGTGCCAGCAGCCAAGCAGGGCGGGATGGCTACACCTTC.

This chain links TRBV3-1 (or the pseudogene TRBV3-2) with TRBJ1-6; 8 nucleotides match TRBD1. The germline gives CDR1 LGHDT, CDR2 YNNKEL (reference sequence). The CDR3 is 19 residues long. V was clipped by 1 base and J by 5 bases; unmatched bases: 13. The CDR3 here is CASSQGFGTDRANNSPLHF. For the CDR3, the DNA is TGTGCCAGCAGCCAAGGATTCGGCACGGACAGGGCGAATAATTCACCCCTCCACTTT.

The chain uses TRBV12-3 or TRBV12-4 and TRBJ2-2; weak D call: TRBD1 (5 bases). Trimming took off 7 bases at V and 5 bases at J, with 11 bases between the two ends. The CDR3 contains 13 residues. The CDR3: CASTQGRTGELFF. CDR3 bases: TGTGCCAGCACCCAGGGTCGGACCGGGGAGCTGTTTTTT.

The rearrangement uses TRBV19 and TRBJ2-3, with 8 bases aligning to TRBD1. V dropped 5 bases and J dropped 2; count of bases not matched to a gene: 6. CDR3 size: 15 residues. In germline, CDR1 is LNHDA, CDR2 SQIVND (reference sequence). The CDR3 loop reads CASSVTGAFTDTQYF. CDR3 coding DNA: TGTGCCAGTAGTGTGACAGGGGCATTCACAGATACGCAGTATTTT.